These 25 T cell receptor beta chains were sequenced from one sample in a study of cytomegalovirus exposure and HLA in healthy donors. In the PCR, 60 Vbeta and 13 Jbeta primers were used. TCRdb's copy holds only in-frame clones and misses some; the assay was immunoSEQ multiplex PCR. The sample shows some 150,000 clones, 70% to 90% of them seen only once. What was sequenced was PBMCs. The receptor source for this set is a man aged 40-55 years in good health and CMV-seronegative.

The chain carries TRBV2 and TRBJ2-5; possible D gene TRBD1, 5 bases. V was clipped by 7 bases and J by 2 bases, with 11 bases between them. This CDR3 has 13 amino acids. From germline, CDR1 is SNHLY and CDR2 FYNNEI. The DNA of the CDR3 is TGTGCCAGCAACAATGACAGACAAGAGACCCAGTACTTC. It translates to CASNNDRQETQYF.

The DNA of the CDR3 is TGTGCGGCGAAAGACAGGGCGAACACCGGGGAGCTGTTTTTT. Protein product: CAAKDRANTGELFF. This rearrangement joins TRBV6-5 to TRBJ2-2, with TRBD1 matching 7 bases. This CDR3 comprises 14 residues. Germline CDR1 is MNHEY and CDR2 is SVGAGI.

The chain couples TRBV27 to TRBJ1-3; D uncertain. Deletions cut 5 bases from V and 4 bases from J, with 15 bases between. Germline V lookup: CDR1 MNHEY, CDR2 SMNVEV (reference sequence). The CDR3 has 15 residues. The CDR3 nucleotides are TGTGCCAGCAGTGGACCGGAGTCGGGAGGAAACACCATATATTTT. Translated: CASSGPESGGNTIYF.

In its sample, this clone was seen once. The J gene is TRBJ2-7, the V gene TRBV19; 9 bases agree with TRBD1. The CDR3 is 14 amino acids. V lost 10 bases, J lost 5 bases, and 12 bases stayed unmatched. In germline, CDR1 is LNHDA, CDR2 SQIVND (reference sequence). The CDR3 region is CAKRGDRALDEQYF. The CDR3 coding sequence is TGTGCCAAAAGAGGGGACAGGGCATTAGACGAGCAGTACTTC.

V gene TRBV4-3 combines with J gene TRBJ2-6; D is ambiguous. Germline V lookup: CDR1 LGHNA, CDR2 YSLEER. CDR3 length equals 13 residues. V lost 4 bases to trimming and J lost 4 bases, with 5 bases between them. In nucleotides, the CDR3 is TGCGCCAGCAGCCCCAGGGGGGCCAACGTCCTGACTTTC. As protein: CASSPRGANVLTF.

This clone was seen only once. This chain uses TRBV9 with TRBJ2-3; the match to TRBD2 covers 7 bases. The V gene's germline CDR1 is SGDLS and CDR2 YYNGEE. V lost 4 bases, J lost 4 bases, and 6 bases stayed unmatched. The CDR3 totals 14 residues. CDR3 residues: CASSPRREADTQYF. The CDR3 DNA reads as TGTGCCAGCAGCCCCCGCCGGGAGGCAGATACGCAGTATTTT.

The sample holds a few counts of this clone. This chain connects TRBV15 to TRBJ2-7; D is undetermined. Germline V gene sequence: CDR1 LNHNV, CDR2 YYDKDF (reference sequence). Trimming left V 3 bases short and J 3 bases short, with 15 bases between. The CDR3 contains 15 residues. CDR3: CATSSRGSTDYEQYF. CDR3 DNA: TGTGCCACCAGCAGTCGTGGTAGCACGGACTACGAGCAGTACTTC.

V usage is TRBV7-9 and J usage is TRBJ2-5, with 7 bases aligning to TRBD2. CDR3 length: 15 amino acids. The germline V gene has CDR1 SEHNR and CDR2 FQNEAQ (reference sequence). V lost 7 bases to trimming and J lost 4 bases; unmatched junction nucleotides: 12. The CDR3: CASTNWGGIGETQYF. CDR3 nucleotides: TGTGCCAGCACCAATTGGGGGGGGATAGGAGAGACCCAGTACTTC.

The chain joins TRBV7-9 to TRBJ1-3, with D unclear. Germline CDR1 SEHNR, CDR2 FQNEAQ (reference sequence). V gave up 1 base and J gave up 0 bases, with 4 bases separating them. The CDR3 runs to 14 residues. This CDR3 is CASSLGVSGNTIYF. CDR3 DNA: TGTGCCAGCAGCTTAGGAGTCTCTGGAAACACCATATATTTT.

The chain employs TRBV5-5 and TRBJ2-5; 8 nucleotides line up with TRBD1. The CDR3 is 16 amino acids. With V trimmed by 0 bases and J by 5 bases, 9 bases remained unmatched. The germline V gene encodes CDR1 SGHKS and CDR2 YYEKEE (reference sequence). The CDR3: CASSLADLRGLETQYF. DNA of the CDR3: TGTGCCAGCAGCTTGGCGGATCTCAGGGGGCTTGAGACCCAGTACTTC.

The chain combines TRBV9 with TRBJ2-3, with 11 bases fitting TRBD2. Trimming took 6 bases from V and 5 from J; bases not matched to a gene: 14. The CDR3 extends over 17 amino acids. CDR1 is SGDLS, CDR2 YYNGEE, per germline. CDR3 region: CASNGKIAGGPGDTQYF. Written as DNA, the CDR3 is TGTGCCAGCAACGGAAAAATAGCGGGAGGGCCCGGAGATACGCAGTATTTT. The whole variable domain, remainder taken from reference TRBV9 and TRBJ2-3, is DSGVTQTPKHLITATGQRVTLRCSPRSGDLSVYWYQQSLDQGLQFLIQYYNGEERAKGNILERFSAQQFPDLHSELNLSSLELGDSALYFCASNGKIAGGPGDTQYFGPGTRLTVL.

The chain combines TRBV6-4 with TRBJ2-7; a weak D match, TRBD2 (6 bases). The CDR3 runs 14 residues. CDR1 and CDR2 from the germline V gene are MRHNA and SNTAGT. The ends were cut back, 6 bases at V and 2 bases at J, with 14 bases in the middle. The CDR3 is CASSEGLGAYEQYF. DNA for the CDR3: TGTGCCAGCAGCGAGGGACTGGGAGCCTACGAGCAGTACTTC.

DNA for the CDR3: TGTGCCAGCAGCCCGGTGAGGAGCGGAGATACGCAGTATTTT. Encoded protein: CASSPVRSGDTQYF. The gene calls are TRBV5-4 and TRBJ2-3, with D tentatively TRBD2 (5 bases). V was pared by 4 bases and J by 5 bases, with 14 bases between. The CDR3 has 14 residues. The germline CDR1 and CDR2 sequences are SGHNT and YYREEE (reference sequence).

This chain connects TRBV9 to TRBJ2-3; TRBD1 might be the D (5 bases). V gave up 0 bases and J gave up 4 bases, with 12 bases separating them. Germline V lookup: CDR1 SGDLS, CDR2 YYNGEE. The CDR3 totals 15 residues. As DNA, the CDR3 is TGTGCCAGCAGCGTAGCAGGGCTAGATGCAGATACGCAGTATTTT. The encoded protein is CASSVAGLDADTQYF.

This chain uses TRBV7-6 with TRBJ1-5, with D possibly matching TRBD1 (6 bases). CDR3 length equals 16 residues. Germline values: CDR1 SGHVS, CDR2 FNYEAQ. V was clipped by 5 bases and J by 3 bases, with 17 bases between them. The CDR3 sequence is CASSSPGHRPNQPQHF. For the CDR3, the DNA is TGTGCCAGCAGCAGTCCGGGACATCGCCCCAATCAGCCCCAGCATTTT.

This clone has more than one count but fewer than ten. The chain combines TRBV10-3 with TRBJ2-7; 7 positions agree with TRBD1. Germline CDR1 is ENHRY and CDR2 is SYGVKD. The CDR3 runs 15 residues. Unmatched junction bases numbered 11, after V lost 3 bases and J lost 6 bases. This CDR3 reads CAISDRGQKTGEQYF. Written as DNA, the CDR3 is TGTGCCATCAGTGACAGGGGACAGAAGACGGGCGAGCAGTACTTC.

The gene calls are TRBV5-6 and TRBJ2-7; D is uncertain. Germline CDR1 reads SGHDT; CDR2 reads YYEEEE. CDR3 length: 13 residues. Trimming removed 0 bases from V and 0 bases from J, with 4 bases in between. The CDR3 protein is CASSLEHSYEQYF. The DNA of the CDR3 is TGTGCCAGCAGCTTGGAACACTCCTACGAGCAGTACTTC. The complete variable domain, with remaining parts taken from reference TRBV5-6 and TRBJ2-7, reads DAGVTQSPTHLIKTRGQQVTLRCSPKSGHDTVSWYQQALGQGPQFIFQYYEEEERQRGNFPDRFSGHQFPNYSSELNVNALLLGDSALYLCASSLEHSYEQYFGPGTRLTVT.

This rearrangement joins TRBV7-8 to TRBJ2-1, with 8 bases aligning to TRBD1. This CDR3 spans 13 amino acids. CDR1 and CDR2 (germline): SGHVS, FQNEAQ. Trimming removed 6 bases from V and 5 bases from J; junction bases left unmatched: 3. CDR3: CASSPGQDNEQFF. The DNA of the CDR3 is TGTGCCAGCAGTCCGGGACAGGACAATGAGCAGTTCTTC.

The CDR3 bases are TGTGCCAGCAGCTTAACGCCCCTCAGGGGCATTGACACCGGGGAGCTGTTTTTT. This codes for CASSLTPLRGIDTGELFF. This rearrangement joins TRBV7-3 to TRBJ2-2, with TRBD1 as a possible D gene (6 bases). Germline CDR1 reads SGHTA; CDR2 reads FQGTGA. V lost 0 bases to trimming and J lost 3 bases, with 17 bases between them. The CDR3 runs 18 residues.

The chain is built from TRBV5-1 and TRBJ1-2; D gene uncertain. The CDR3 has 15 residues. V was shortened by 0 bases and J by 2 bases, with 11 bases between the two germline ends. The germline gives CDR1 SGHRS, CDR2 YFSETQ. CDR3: CASSLVESVNYGYTF. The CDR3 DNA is TGCGCCAGCAGCTTGGTAGAGTCTGTAAACTATGGCTACACCTTC.

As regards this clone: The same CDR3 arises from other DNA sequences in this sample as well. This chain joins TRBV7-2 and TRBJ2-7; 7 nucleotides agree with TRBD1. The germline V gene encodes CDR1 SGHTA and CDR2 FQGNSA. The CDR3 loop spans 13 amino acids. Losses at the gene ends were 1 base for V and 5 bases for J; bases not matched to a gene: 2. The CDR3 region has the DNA TGTGCCAGCAGCTTAGAAGGGGGCGACGAGCAGTACTTC. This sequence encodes CASSLEGGDEQYF.

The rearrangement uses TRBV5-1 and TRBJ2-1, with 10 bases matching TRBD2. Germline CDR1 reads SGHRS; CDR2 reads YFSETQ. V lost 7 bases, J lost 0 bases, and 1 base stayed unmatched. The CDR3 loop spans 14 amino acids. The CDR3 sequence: CASSSGSSYNEQFF. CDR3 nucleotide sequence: TGCGCCAGCTCTAGCGGGAGCTCCTACAATGAGCAGTTCTTC. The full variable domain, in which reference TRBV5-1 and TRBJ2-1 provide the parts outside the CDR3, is KAGVTQTPRYLIKTRGQQVTLSCSPISGHRSVSWYQQTPGQGLQFLFEYFSETQRNKGNFPGRFSGRQFSNSRSEMNVSTLELGDSALYLCASSSGSSYNEQFFGPGTRLTVL.

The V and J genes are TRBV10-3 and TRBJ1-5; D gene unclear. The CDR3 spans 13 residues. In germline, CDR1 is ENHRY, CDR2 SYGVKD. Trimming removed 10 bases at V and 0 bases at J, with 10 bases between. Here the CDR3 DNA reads TGTGCCAGTACGGGTGATAGCAATCAGCCCCAGCATTTT. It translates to CASTGDSNQPQHF.

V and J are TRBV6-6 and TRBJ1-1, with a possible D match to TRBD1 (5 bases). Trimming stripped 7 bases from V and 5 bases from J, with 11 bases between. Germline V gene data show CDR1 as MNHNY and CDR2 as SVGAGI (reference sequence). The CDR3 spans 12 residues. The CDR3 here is CASMRGGTEAFF. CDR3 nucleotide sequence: TGTGCCAGCATGAGGGGAGGGACTGAAGCTTTCTTT.

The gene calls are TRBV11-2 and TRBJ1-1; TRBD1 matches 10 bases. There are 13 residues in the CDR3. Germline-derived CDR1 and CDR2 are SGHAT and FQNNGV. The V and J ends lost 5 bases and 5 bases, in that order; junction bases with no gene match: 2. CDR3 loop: CASSKGQGTEAFF. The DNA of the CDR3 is TGTGCCAGCAGCAAGGGACAGGGGACTGAAGCTTTCTTT.